This TCR beta chain was sequenced during a study of regulatory and conventional T cells in RAG deficiency. Overall study results and limits: In Omenn syndrome, Treg and Tconv repertoires overlapped >80%.

A word on this clone: The antigen is not known.

Some clones are missing from TCRdb's copy, which holds only in-frame ones; the method was immunoSEQ multiplex PCR. The table has tens of thousands of clones, about 90% seen once. V was cut by 5 bases and J by 0 bases, with 14 bases left in between. This CDR3 comprises 15 residues. Per the germline V gene, CDR1 is SEHNR and CDR2 is FQNEAQ (reference sequence). These same records also appear under a second study, on regulatory T cells. Per that study: Amplification used 52 TRBV primers and 13 TRBJ primers. In patients, unique TRB V-J pairs were restricted and V/J usage skewed, especially in Tregs.

The chain combines TRBV7-9 with TRBJ2-7; D may be TRBD2 (5 bases). Sequenced input: CD8+ T cells sorted from blood. The receptor was derived from a human donor in good health. CDR3 protein: CASSREAGASYEQYF. The DNA of the CDR3 is TGTGCCAGCAGCCGCGAGGCGGGCGCCTCCTACGAGCAGTACTTC.